The entry below describes one TCR beta chain. Its antigen remains unknown. The time point: after dendritic cell vaccination, including at tumor progression/relapse. Fresh-frozen tumor tissue and more than two years of survival data were available for all. CDR1 GTSNPN and CDR2 SVGIG come from the germline V gene (reference sequence). V dropped 2 bases and J dropped 4; count of bases not matched to a gene: 6. The CDR3 extends over 16 amino acids. The data are from a study of glioma-infiltrating T cells after dendritic cell vaccination. The overall study: Treatment, given 2003 to 2012, was autologous tumor lysate-pulsed dendritic cell vaccination. Dendritic cell vaccine was injected intradermally three times, biweekly.

Findings of the study overall: Patients with more pretreatment TILs had longer time to progression and survival.

The protocol was immunoSEQ multiplex PCR, while the TCRdb copy is restricted to in-frame clones and leaves out a portion. The sample holds roughly 100,000 clones, 90% seen once. The chain links TRBV30 to TRBJ2-1, with 12 positions matching TRBD2. Sequencing was performed on blood, taken after dendritic cell vaccination. This TCR was recovered from a human donor with glioblastoma. The CDR3, as DNA: TGTGCCTGGAGTATACCACTAGCGGGAGGATACAATGAGCAGTTCTTC. It specifies CAWSIPLAGGYNEQFF.